This passage covers 29 T cell receptor beta chains from one sample sequenced in a study of cytomegalovirus exposure and HLA in healthy donors. Both 60 Vbeta primers and 13 Jbeta primers went into the PCR. The data were produced by immunoSEQ multiplex PCR, yet TCRdb's version contains in-frame clones alone and is incomplete. The data hold more than 150,000 clones, with roughly 87% observed a single time. Sample: PBMCs. These receptors were taken from a girl in the first two years of life in good health and CMV-seronegative.

This sequence joins TRBV30 and TRBJ2-7, with TRBD1 matching 10 bases. The CDR3 sequence is 14 residues long. V gave up 2 bases and J gave up 3 bases; unmatched junction bases: 4. Germline V gives CDR1 GTSNPN, CDR2 SVGIG (reference sequence). CDR3 bases: TGTGCCTGGAGTTCCGGGACAGGGGACTACGAGCAGTACTTC. Residues: CAWSSGTGDYEQYF. The full variable domain, in which reference TRBV30 and TRBJ2-7 provide the parts outside the CDR3, is SQTIHQWPATLVQPVGSPLSLECTVEGTSNPNLYWYRQAAGRGLQLLFYSVGIGQISSEVPQNLSASRPQDRQFILSSKKLLLSDSGFYLCAWSSGTGDYEQYFGPGTRLTVT.

For the CDR3, the DNA is TGCGCCAGCAGCCAAGACCCCCCACCCGACAGCCGATATAGCAATCAGCCCCAGCATTTT. Amino acids: CASSQDPPPDSRYSNQPQHF. The chain carries TRBV4-1 and TRBJ1-5; D might be TRBD1 (5 bases). V gave up 0 bases and J gave up 0 bases, with 21 bases separating them. This CDR3 region has 20 residues. Germline lookup yields CDR1 MGHRA and CDR2 YSYEKL.

The CDR3 is CASSLVTGKRDTQYF. The CDR3 DNA reads as TGTGCCAGCAGCTTAGTGACGGGAAAACGGGATACGCAGTATTTT. The genes are TRBV11-3 and TRBJ2-3, with D possibly matching TRBD2 (5 bases). V dropped 1 base and J dropped 6 bases, with 14 bases sitting between them. The CDR3 is made up of 15 amino acids. Germline-derived CDR1 and CDR2 are SGHNT and YENEEA.

The rearrangement links TRBV5-5 to TRBJ2-7; TRBD2 matches 11 bases. V trimming: 2 bases; J trimming: 3 bases; junction bases outside the gene matches: 10. Per germline, CDR1 SGHKS and CDR2 YYEKEE (reference sequence). The CDR3 has 17 amino acids. CDR3 sequence: CASSLPGLADKNYEQYF. The CDR3 coding sequence is TGTGCCAGCAGCTTACCGGGACTAGCGGACAAAAACTACGAGCAGTACTTC.

This chain uses TRBV5-1 with TRBJ2-7; 7 bases are a match to TRBD1. V lost 3 bases to trimming and J lost 10 bases; unmatched junction nucleotides: 7. The V gene's germline CDR1 is SGHRS and CDR2 YFSETQ. CDR3 length: 12 amino acids. DNA of the CDR3: TGCGCCAGCAGCTACGGAGACAGGGCTCAGTACTTC. It is translated as CASSYGDRAQYF. Together with reference TRBV5-1 and TRBJ2-7, the CDR3 gives the full variable domain: KAGVTQTPRYLIKTRGQQVTLSCSPISGHRSVSWYQQTPGQGLQFLFEYFSETQRNKGNFPGRFSGRQFSNSRSEMNVSTLELGDSALYLCASSYGDRAQYFGPGTRLTVT.

This chain links TRBV6-5 with TRBJ2-2; 8 bases agree with TRBD2. The CDR3 spans 14 residues. Unmatched junction bases numbered 5, after V lost 7 bases and J lost 4 bases. Germline V gene sequence: CDR1 MNHEY, CDR2 SVGAGI. CDR3 sequence: CASTIAGTTGELFF. In DNA form, the CDR3 reads TGTGCCAGCACTATAGCGGGGACCACCGGGGAGCTGTTTTTT.

The chain has TRBV5-4 and TRBJ2-5, with D perhaps matching TRBD2 (5 bases). The V and J ends lost 3 bases and 1 base respectively, with 16 bases between them. The CDR3 totals 16 residues. CDR1 SGHNT and CDR2 YYREEE come from the germline V gene (reference sequence). The CDR3 region is CASSSTVSAGQETQYF. The CDR3 DNA follows: TGTGCCAGCAGCTCGACTGTTAGCGCGGGCCAAGAGACCCAGTACTTC. Full variable domain (missing parts from reference TRBV5-4 and TRBJ2-5): ETGVTQSPTHLIKTRGQQVTLRCSSQSGHNTVSWYQQALGQGPQFIFQYYREEENGRGNFPPRFSGLQFPNYSSELNVNALELDDSALYLCASSSTVSAGQETQYFGPGTRLLVL.

The table lists this clone with a few counts. The rearrangement uses TRBV21-1 and TRBJ2-7; the DNA was not used to check the table's D call, TRBD1. TRBV21-1 constitutes a pseudogene. The CDR3 length is 17 residues. CDR3 residues: CASSKSSGQRSSYEQYF. In DNA form, the CDR3 reads TGTGCCAGCAGCAAATCCTCTGGACAGCGGAGCTCCTACGAGCAGTACTTC.

J is TRBJ1-1 and V is TRBV7-9, with D unclear. V lost 2 bases and J 5 bases, leaving 12 bases between the germline ends. CDR3 size: 14 residues. The germline V gene encodes CDR1 SEHNR and CDR2 FQNEAQ (reference sequence). The CDR3 DNA follows: TGTGCCAGCAGCTTATCTGGGCCGTTTACTGAAGCTTTCTTT. Translating it yields CASSLSGPFTEAFF.

The chain recombines TRBV7-9 with TRBJ2-5; D is perhaps TRBD1 (6 bases). V was clipped by 5 bases and J by 2 bases, with 15 bases between them. Per the germline V gene, CDR1 is SEHNR and CDR2 is FQNEAQ (reference sequence). CDR3 length: 15 residues. The CDR3 spells CASSRIKDRQETQYF. DNA of the CDR3: TGTGCCAGCAGCCGCATTAAGGACAGACAAGAGACCCAGTACTTC.

The chain links TRBV2 to TRBJ2-2; 10 bases are a match to TRBD2. V shed 6 bases and J 7 bases; nucleotides not matched to a gene: 5. The CDR3 spans 14 residues. The V gene's germline CDR1 is SNHLY and CDR2 FYNNEI. CDR3 sequence: CASSPAGGGGELFF. Here the CDR3 DNA reads TGTGCCAGCAGCCCAGCGGGAGGGGGCGGGGAGCTGTTTTTT.

The table lists this clone with a count of one. The chain joins TRBV7-2 to TRBJ1-4; tentative D call: TRBD1 (5 bases). CDR1 is SGHTA, CDR2 FQGNSA, per germline. V was pared by 8 bases and J by 7 bases, with 20 bases between. CDR3 length: 15 amino acids. The CDR3 DNA reads TGTGCCAGCTCCTCATCCAGGGTAAAAAGTGAAAAACTGTTTTTT. Amino acids: CASSSSRVKSEKLFF.

V is TRBV5-1 and J is TRBJ1-1; D is possibly TRBD1 (5 bases). Per germline, CDR1 SGHRS and CDR2 YFSETQ. The length of the CDR3 is 15 residues. Trimming took 3 bases from V and 3 from J, leaving 15 bases between them. CDR3 bases: TGCGCCAGCAGCTGGGGGGACGGGTGGGACACTGAAGCTTTCTTT. This encodes CASSWGDGWDTEAFF.

The chain carries TRBV19 and TRBJ1-2; weak D call: TRBD1 (5 bases). Germline V gene sequence: CDR1 LNHDA, CDR2 SQIVND (reference sequence). This CDR3 comprises 13 residues. V was shortened by 10 bases and J by 0 bases, with 12 bases between the two germline ends. The CDR3 here is CAIKSGANYGYTF. The CDR3 nucleotides read TGTGCCATTAAATCGGGGGCTAACTATGGCTACACCTTC.

The chain recombines TRBV5-5 with TRBJ2-7; TRBD1 matches 10 bases. Germline CDR1 is SGHKS and CDR2 is YYEKEE (reference sequence). V lost 4 bases to trimming and J lost 7 bases; unmatched junction nucleotides: 14. There are 16 residues in the CDR3. CDR3: CASSQIGTGDAEEQYF. In DNA form, the CDR3 reads TGTGCCAGCAGCCAGATAGGGACAGGGGACGCTGAGGAGCAGTACTTC.

This clone was detected only a few times. The rearrangement joins TRBV7-9 to TRBJ1-4; tentatively, D is TRBD1 (5 bases). Trimming stripped 3 bases from V and 0 bases from J, with 8 bases between. Germline values: CDR1 SEHNR, CDR2 FQNEAQ (reference sequence). The CDR3 contains 15 residues. The DNA of the CDR3 is TGTGCCAGCAGCTTCGGGGGGTCAACTAATGAAAAACTGTTTTTT. Its translation is CASSFGGSTNEKLFF.

The rearrangement links TRBV5-4 to TRBJ2-7; 7 bases are shared with TRBD1. From germline, CDR1 is SGHNT and CDR2 YYREEE (reference sequence). This CDR3 has 15 residues. V lost 2 bases, J lost 2 bases, and 7 bases stayed unmatched. The CDR3 is CASSFARTGPYEQYF. The DNA for the CDR3 is TGTGCCAGCAGCTTTGCGAGGACAGGCCCCTACGAGCAGTACTTC.

The rearrangement joins TRBV6-5 to TRBJ2-1; 8 bases line up with TRBD2. Germline V gene lookup returns CDR1 MNHEY and CDR2 SVGAGI. There are 15 residues in the CDR3. J lost 3 bases, V lost 3 bases, and 4 bases had no gene match. CDR3 bases: TGTGCCAGCAGTTATCGAGCGGGAGTCTACAATGAGCAGTTCTTC. This encodes CASSYRAGVYNEQFF.

The J gene is TRBJ2-3, the V gene TRBV5-1; TRBD1 aligns across 9 bases. The CDR3 sequence is 15 residues long. The trim removed 0 bases at V and 3 bases at J, leaving 2 bases unmatched. The germline gives CDR1 SGHRS, CDR2 YFSETQ. The CDR3 region has the DNA TGCGCCAGCAGCTTGGGGGACAGGGAAACAGATACGCAGTATTTT. It is translated as CASSLGDRETDTQYF.

The chain employs TRBV5-5 and TRBJ2-7; D is perhaps TRBD2 (6 bases). Trimming pared 2 bases from V and 2 bases from J, leaving 17 bases between. The CDR3 has 16 residues. CDR1 and CDR2 from the germline V gene are SGHKS and YYEKEE (reference sequence). In nucleotides, the CDR3 is TGTGCCAGCAGCTTATTTGGCGGGATCGAGACCTACGAGCAGTACTTC. It is translated as CASSLFGGIETYEQYF.

V is TRBV7-2 and J is TRBJ2-3; 7 nucleotides match TRBD2. V gave up 2 bases and J gave up 3 bases; unmatched junction bases: 5. This CDR3 has 15 residues. Germline CDR1 SGHTA, CDR2 FQGNSA. CDR3 amino acids: CASSLLSGKTDTQYF. The DNA of the CDR3 is TGTGCCAGCAGCTTATTGAGCGGGAAGACAGATACGCAGTATTTT.

The CDR3 is CASSLAADTQYF. DNA for the CDR3: TGTGCCAGCAGCTTGGCTGCAGATACGCAGTATTTT. The V gene is TRBV5-5, the J gene TRBJ2-3; no definite D call. V was pared by 0 bases and J by 4 bases, with 3 bases between. The CDR3 has 12 amino acids. Germline loops: CDR1 SGHKS, CDR2 YYEKEE (reference sequence). Full variable domain (missing parts from reference TRBV5-5 and TRBJ2-3): DAGVTQSPTHLIKTRGQQVTLRCSPISGHKSVSWYQQVLGQGPQFIFQYYEKEERGRGNFPDRFSARQFPNYSSELNVNALLLGDSALYLCASSLAADTQYFGPGTRLTVL.

V gene TRBV7-8 combines with J gene TRBJ2-7; the D gene is possibly TRBD1 (6 bases). Germline V gives CDR1 SGHVS, CDR2 FQNEAQ. The CDR3 runs 12 residues. Deletions cut 8 bases from V and 2 bases from J, with 10 bases between. CDR3 sequence: CASGGHPYEQYF. CDR3 sequence (DNA): TGTGCCAGCGGGGGACACCCCTACGAGCAGTACTTC. Complete variable domain (other parts from reference TRBV7-8 and TRBJ2-7): GAGVSQSPRYKVAKRGQDVALRCDPISGHVSLFWYQQALGQGPEFLTYFQNEAQLDKSGLPSDRFFAERPEGSVSTLKIQRTQQEDSAVYLCASGGHPYEQYFGPGTRLTVT.

The rearrangement links TRBV30 to TRBJ1-1; 8 positions match TRBD1. Losses at the gene ends were 4 bases for V and 8 bases for J; bases not matched to a gene: 9. The V gene's germline CDR1 is GTSNPN and CDR2 SVGIG (reference sequence). This CDR3 comprises 13 residues. The DNA for the CDR3 is TGTGCCTGGACGAAGGCAGGGGGCCTAGAAGCTTTCTTT. It is translated as CAWTKAGGLEAFF.

With respect to this clone: At one boundary the junction diverges from the germline segment, which might be a read error. V and J are TRBV7-9 and TRBJ1-1, with D maybe TRBD1 (5 bases). The CDR3 is made up of 15 amino acids. Germline CDR1 and CDR2: SEHNR and FQNEAQ (reference sequence). CDR3 in DNA: TGTGCCAGCAGCTTAGGGGCCATTCTAGGGGCTGAGGCTTTCTTT. Amino acid sequence: CASSLGAILGAEAFF.

This clone was counted a few times. The rearrangement uses TRBV30 and TRBJ2-3; 8 positions agree with TRBD1. Germline CDR1 and CDR2: GTSNPN and SVGIG (reference sequence). The CDR3 has 14 amino acids. J gave up 4 bases and V 4 bases, and 7 bases lay outside the gene matches. CDR3 sequence reads: CAWTTSGGADTQYF. The CDR3 DNA follows: TGTGCCTGGACCACCTCAGGGGGCGCAGATACGCAGTATTTT.

The chain recombines TRBV30 with TRBJ1-3, with D uncertain. V dropped 0 bases and J dropped 0 bases, with 12 bases sitting between them. The CDR3 extends over 16 amino acids. CDR1 is GTSNPN, CDR2 SVGIG, per germline (reference sequence). CDR3 residues: CAWSVILQSSGNTIYF. Here the CDR3 DNA reads TGTGCCTGGAGTGTTATCTTACAGAGCTCTGGAAACACCATATATTTT.

This clone has only one observation. The J gene is TRBJ2-1, the V gene TRBV7-2, with D perhaps matching TRBD2 (6 bases). Per the germline V gene, CDR1 is SGHTA and CDR2 is FQGNSA. The CDR3 spans 16 residues. Trimming took off 1 base at V and 4 bases at J, with 14 bases between the two ends. For the CDR3, the DNA is TGTGCCAGCAGCTTAGTCGTCGGGAGCTTATACAATGAGCAGTTCTTC. It translates to CASSLVVGSLYNEQFF.

This chain connects TRBV9 to TRBJ2-3, with 14 bases matching TRBD2. The J segment lost 1 base and the V segment lost 4 bases, leaving 11 bases of the junction unmatched. The CDR3 consists of 19 residues. CDR1 is SGDLS and CDR2 is YYNGEE in the germline V gene. The CDR3 bases are TGTGCCAGCAGCCCTCTAGGACTAGCGGGGGGCACTGGCACAGATACGCAGTATTTT. This encodes CASSPLGLAGGTGTDTQYF.